What follows describes a single T cell receptor (beta chain). Its antigen is not known. In the mixed lymphocyte reaction, cells were cocultured for 6 days at 37°C. The V gene end was trimmed by 0 bases and the J gene end by 7 bases; junction bases not matched to a gene: 6. The CDR3 sequence is 15 residues long. CDR1 MNHEY and CDR2 SVGAGI come from the germline V gene. This entry is derived from a study of siplizumab effects on memory and regulatory T cells. Overall study: Investigators ran mixed lymphocyte reactions in pairs, testing siplizumab at 1 ug/mL against no drug. Overall study results and limits: With siplizumab, mappable alloreactive CD4+ clones averaged approximately 69% Treg-derived, versus about 29% in controls. Unstimulated subsets captured only a minor fraction of alloreactive clones.

Repertoires were generated with immunoSEQ multiplex PCR, while TCRdb's copy carries only in-frame clones and drops some. The sample has roughly 11,000 clones, approximately 50% seen once. This chain joins TRBV6-5 and TRBJ1-5; 7 nucleotides agree with TRBD1. The sample was CFSE-low (dividing) CD8+ T cells sorted from an allogeneic mixed lymphocyte reaction. This sequence was found in a human donor in good health; the cells came from an allogeneic mixed lymphocyte reaction. Some clones in this sample may be carry-over from other donors' samples. The CDR3 DNA reads as TGTGCCAGCAGTTACTCGATTACAGGGGAACAGCCCCAGCATTTT. Its protein product is CASSYSITGEQPQHF.